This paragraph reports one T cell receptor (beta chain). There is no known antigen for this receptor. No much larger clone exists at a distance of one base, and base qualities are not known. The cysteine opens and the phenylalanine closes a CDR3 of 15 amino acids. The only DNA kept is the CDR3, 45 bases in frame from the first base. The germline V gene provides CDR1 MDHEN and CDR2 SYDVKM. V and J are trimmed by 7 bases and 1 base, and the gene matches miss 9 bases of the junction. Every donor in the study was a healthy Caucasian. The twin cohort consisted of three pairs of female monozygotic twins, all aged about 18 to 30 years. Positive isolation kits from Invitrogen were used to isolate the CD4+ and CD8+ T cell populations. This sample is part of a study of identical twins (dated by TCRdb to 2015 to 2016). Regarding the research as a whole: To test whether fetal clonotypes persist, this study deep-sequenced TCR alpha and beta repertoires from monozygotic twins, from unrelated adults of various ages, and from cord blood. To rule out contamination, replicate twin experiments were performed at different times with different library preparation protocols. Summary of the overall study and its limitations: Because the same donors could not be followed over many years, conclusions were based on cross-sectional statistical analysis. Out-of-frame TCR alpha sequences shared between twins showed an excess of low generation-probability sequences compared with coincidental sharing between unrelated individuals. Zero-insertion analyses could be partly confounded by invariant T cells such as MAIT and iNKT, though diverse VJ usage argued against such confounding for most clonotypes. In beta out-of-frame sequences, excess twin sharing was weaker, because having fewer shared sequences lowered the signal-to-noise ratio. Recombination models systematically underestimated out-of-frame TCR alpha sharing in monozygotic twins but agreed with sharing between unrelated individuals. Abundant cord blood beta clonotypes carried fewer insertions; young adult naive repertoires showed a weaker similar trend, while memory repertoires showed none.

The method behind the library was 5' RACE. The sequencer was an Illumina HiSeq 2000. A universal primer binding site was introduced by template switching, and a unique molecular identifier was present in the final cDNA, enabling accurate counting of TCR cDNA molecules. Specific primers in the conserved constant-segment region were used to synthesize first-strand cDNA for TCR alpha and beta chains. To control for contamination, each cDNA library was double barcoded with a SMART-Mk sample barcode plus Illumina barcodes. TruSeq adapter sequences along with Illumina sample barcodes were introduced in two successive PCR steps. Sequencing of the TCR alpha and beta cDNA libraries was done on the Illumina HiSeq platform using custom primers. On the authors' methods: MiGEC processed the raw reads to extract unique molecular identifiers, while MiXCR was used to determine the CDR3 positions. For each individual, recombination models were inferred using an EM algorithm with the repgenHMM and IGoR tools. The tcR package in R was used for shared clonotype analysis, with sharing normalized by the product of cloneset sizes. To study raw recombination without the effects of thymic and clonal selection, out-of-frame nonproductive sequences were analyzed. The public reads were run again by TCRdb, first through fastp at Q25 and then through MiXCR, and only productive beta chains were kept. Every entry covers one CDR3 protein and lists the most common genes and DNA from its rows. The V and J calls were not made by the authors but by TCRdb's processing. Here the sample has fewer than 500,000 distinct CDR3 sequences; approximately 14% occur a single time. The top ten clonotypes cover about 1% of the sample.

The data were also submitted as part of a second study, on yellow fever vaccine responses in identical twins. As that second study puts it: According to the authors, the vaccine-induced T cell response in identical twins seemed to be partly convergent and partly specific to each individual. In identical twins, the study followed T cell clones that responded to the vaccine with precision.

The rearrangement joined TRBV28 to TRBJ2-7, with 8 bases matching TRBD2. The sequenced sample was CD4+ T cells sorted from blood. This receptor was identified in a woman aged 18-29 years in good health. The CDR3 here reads CASIDTGGQSYEQYF. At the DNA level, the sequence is TGTGCCAGCATCGACACGGGGGGGCAGTCCTACGAGCAGTACTTC.